The next 27 T cell receptor beta chains were all read from a single sample in a study of CD8 T cells in Susac syndrome (dated by TCRdb to the late 2010s). Receptors were amplified or captured by the immunoSEQ multiplex PCR assay. RNA was extracted using the RNeasy kit, and roughly 0.45 to 1 microgram was reverse transcribed with random hexamers. TCRdb reprocessing: public reads trimmed at Q25 with fastp, clones called with MiXCR, in-frame beta chains kept. All rows with the same CDR3 protein become a single entry with the most common DNA and genes. In all, the sample holds just under 150,000 distinct CDR3 sequences, and approximately 94% of those were seen once. Together, the top ten hold roughly 0.083% of the sample. Sequenced sample: CD4+ T cells from PBMCs. These receptors were collected from a human donor in good health.

The chain recombines TRBV5-1 with TRBJ2-1; 7 bases line up with TRBD1. This CDR3 spans 13 amino acids. J was trimmed by 6 bases and V by 4 bases; bases with no gene match: 4. Germline V CDR1 and CDR2: SGHRS, YFSETQ. The CDR3 DNA follows: TGCGCCAGCAGCCCGACAGGGAGCAATGAGCAGTTCTTC. Translation gives CASSPTGSNEQFF.

The rearrangement uses TRBV29-1 and TRBJ2-7; 14 nucleotides match TRBD2. Germline values: CDR1 SQVTM, CDR2 ANQGSEA. The CDR3 runs 16 residues. Trimming at V came to 7 bases and at J to 5 bases, leaving 13 bases not matched to a gene. The CDR3 loop is CSASPHPGLAGDEQYF. CDR3 in DNA: TGCAGCGCCTCCCCACATCCGGGACTAGCGGGAGACGAGCAGTACTTC.

The rearrangement links TRBV2 to TRBJ1-1; D ambiguous. Trimming pared 8 bases from V and 5 bases from J, leaving 18 bases between. The CDR3 sequence is 14 residues long. From germline, CDR1 is SNHLY and CDR2 FYNNEI. The DNA for the CDR3 is TGTGCCAGCCGAGGACGGGATGTAGCGACTGAAGCTTTCTTT. It translates to CASRGRDVATEAFF.

This chain connects TRBV7-9 to TRBJ2-1, with TRBD2 identical over 7 bases. CDR1 and CDR2 (germline): SEHNR, FQNEAQ (reference sequence). V shed 6 bases, J shed 0 bases, and the junction held 8 bases outside the gene matches. The CDR3 length is 16 residues. The CDR3 DNA sequence: TGTGCCAGCAGAGCTACTAGCGCCAGCTCCTACAATGAGCAGTTCTTC. The encoded protein is CASRATSASSYNEQFF.

This clonotype was detected only a few times. V is TRBV6-1 and J is TRBJ2-7, with 7 bases identical to TRBD2. The V segment lost 8 bases and the J segment 4 bases; nucleotides outside the gene matches: 11. In germline, CDR1 is MNHNS, CDR2 SASEGT. The CDR3 extends over 14 amino acids. The CDR3 DNA sequence: TGTGCCAGCCGCAAGCGGGGTCGGTTGTACGAGCAGTACTTC. This sequence encodes CASRKRGRLYEQYF.

This clonotype appeared a single time. The chain has TRBV20-1 and TRBJ1-5; 10 bases map to TRBD1. CDR3 length equals 14 residues. Germline assignment: CDR1 DFQATT and CDR2 SNEGSKA (reference sequence). The J segment lost 4 bases and the V segment lost 5 bases, leaving 5 bases of the junction unmatched. CDR3 residues: CSADGTGENQPQHF. CDR3 sequence (DNA): TGCAGTGCTGACGGGACAGGGGAGAATCAGCCCCAGCATTTT.

The gene calls are TRBV10-3 and TRBJ1-1; a possible D gene is TRBD1 (5 bases). V lost 7 bases to trimming and J lost 1 base, with 10 bases between them. Looked up from germline, CDR1 is ENHRY and CDR2 is SYGVKD. The CDR3 spans 13 residues. The chain's CDR3 is CAIMGTGNTEAFF. CDR3 in DNA: TGTGCCATCATGGGCACAGGGAACACTGAAGCTTTCTTT.

This sequence joins TRBV5-1 and TRBJ2-1; 7 nucleotides align to TRBD1. The CDR3 length is 15 residues. Germline loops: CDR1 SGHRS, CDR2 YFSETQ. Trimming at V came to 3 bases and at J to 5 bases, leaving 8 bases not matched to a gene. CDR3 nucleotide sequence: TGCGCCAGCAGCTCAACCCCCGGGACAGACAATGAGCAGTTCTTC. It is translated as CASSSTPGTDNEQFF. The full variable domain, in which reference TRBV5-1 and TRBJ2-1 provide the parts outside the CDR3, is KAGVTQTPRYLIKTRGQQVTLSCSPISGHRSVSWYQQTPGQGLQFLFEYFSETQRNKGNFPGRFSGRQFSNSRSEMNVSTLELGDSALYLCASSSTPGTDNEQFFGPGTRLTVL.

This rearrangement joins TRBV6-6 to TRBJ2-7; 15 bases line up with TRBD2. The trim removed 2 bases at V and 1 base at J, leaving 0 bases unmatched. The CDR3 consists of 16 residues. Germline CDR1 MNHNY, CDR2 SVGAGI (reference sequence). CDR3 sequence (DNA): TGTGCCAGCAGTTACGGGACTAGCGGGAGGTCCTACGAGCAGTACTTC. The encoded protein is CASSYGTSGRSYEQYF.

V usage is TRBV12-3 or TRBV12-4 and J usage is TRBJ1-5; 7 positions match TRBD1. There are 18 residues in the CDR3. V trimming: 2 bases; J trimming: 0 bases; junction bases outside the gene matches: 10. The CDR3 DNA follows: TGTGCCAGCAGTTTATGGCCTCCGACAGGGAATAGCAATCAGCCCCAGCATTTT. This codes for CASSLWPPTGNSNQPQHF.

The rearrangement uses TRBV12-3 or TRBV12-4 and TRBJ1-3; no reliable D call. This CDR3 spans 15 amino acids. V dropped 6 bases and J dropped 0 bases, with 12 bases sitting between them. As DNA, the CDR3 is TGTGCCAGCAGCCGAACAGTGAGCTCTGGAAACACCATATATTTT. Its protein is CASSRTVSSGNTIYF.

This chain links TRBV12-3 or TRBV12-4 with TRBJ2-5; maybe TRBD1 (6 bases). The V gene lost 7 bases and the J gene lost 5 bases, with 14 bases spanning the gap. The CDR3 contains 13 residues. As DNA, the CDR3 is TGTGCCAGCACAGTAACAGGGCGGGAGACCCAGTACTTC. Its translation: CASTVTGRETQYF.

The chain has TRBV7-2 and TRBJ2-3, with TRBD2 identical over 8 bases. CDR1 is SGHTA and CDR2 is FQGNSA in the germline V gene. J was trimmed by 5 bases and V by 3 bases; bases with no gene match: 4. CDR3 size: 14 residues. The CDR3 DNA reads TGTGCCAGCAGCTTCCGGGGGGGCGGAGATACGCAGTATTTT. Amino acid sequence: CASSFRGGGDTQYF. The full variable domain, completed using reference TRBV7-2 and TRBJ2-3, is GAGVSQSPSNKVTEKGKDVELRCDPISGHTALYWYRQSLGQGLEFLIYFQGNSAPDKSGLPSDRFSAERTGGSVSTLTIQRTQQEDSAVYLCASSFRGGGDTQYFGPGTRLTVL.

This clonotype occurred a few times. V and J are TRBV7-2 and TRBJ1-1, with TRBD1 as a possible D gene (5 bases). This CDR3 contains 15 residues. V gave up 5 bases and J gave up 0 bases, with 13 bases separating them. Germline loops: CDR1 SGHTA, CDR2 FQGNSA. CDR3: CASSGAGRMNTEAFF. CDR3 DNA: TGTGCCAGCAGCGGGGCGGGAAGGATGAACACTGAAGCTTTCTTT.

This chain joins TRBV5-1 and TRBJ1-4; no clear D gene. Germline V gene lookup returns CDR1 SGHRS and CDR2 YFSETQ. This CDR3 contains 16 residues. V lost 4 bases and J lost 0, with 13 bases in between. For the CDR3, the DNA is TGCGCCAGCAGCCTCGCCTCCAGTGCAACTAATGAAAAACTGTTTTTT. It specifies CASSLASSATNEKLFF.

Only a few counts were recorded for this clonotype. The chain combines TRBV5-4 with TRBJ2-1; D unresolved. The CDR3 has 13 residues. Germline lookup yields CDR1 SGHNT and CDR2 YYREEE (reference sequence). V lost 0 bases and J 5 bases, leaving 6 bases between the germline ends. CDR3 residues: CASSLGPNNEQFF. CDR3 coding DNA: TGTGCCAGCAGCTTGGGGCCGAACAATGAGCAGTTCTTC.

The V gene is TRBV29-1, the J gene TRBJ2-1; TRBD1 agrees at 11 bases. The V segment lost 6 bases and the J segment 7 bases; nucleotides outside the gene matches: 2. In germline, CDR1 is SQVTM, CDR2 ANQGSEA. The CDR3 is 12 residues long. The CDR3 loop is CSVRDRGNEQFF. Here the CDR3 DNA reads TGCAGCGTCCGGGACAGGGGGAATGAGCAGTTCTTC.

The genes are TRBV5-1 and TRBJ2-7; D tentatively reads TRBD1 or TRBD2 (6 bases each). This CDR3 is 14 amino acids long. V was clipped by 1 base and J by 7 bases, with 15 bases between them. Germline CDR1 reads SGHRS; CDR2 reads YFSETQ. The CDR3 coding sequence is TGCGCCAGCAGCTTGATGGCAGGGGCGGGAGAGCAGTACTTC. Protein product: CASSLMAGAGEQYF.

The chain uses TRBV28 and TRBJ1-3; tentatively, D is TRBD1 (5 bases). The ends were cut back, 6 bases at V and 9 bases at J, with 21 bases in the middle. The CDR3 runs to 15 residues. The V gene's germline CDR1 is MDHEN and CDR2 SYDVKM. CDR3 in DNA: TGTGCCAGCAGCTCGCCCGCCCCAGGGATGGTCACCATATATTTT. The encoded protein is CASSSPAPGMVTIYF.

The rearrangement uses TRBV27 and TRBJ2-1; no clear D. The V end was cut by 7 bases, the J end by 7 bases, with 17 bases between. The length of the CDR3 is 14 residues. Germline CDR1 is MNHEY and CDR2 is SMNVEV (reference sequence). This chain's CDR3 is CASNFQARANEQFF. CDR3 DNA sequence: TGTGCCAGCAATTTTCAGGCCCGGGCAAATGAGCAGTTCTTC.

V usage is TRBV29-1 and J usage is TRBJ2-2, with TRBD2 matching 12 bases. The CDR3 totals 16 residues. CDR1 and CDR2 (germline): SQVTM, ANQGSEA. Trimming removed 7 bases from V and 5 bases from J; junction bases left unmatched: 11. The CDR3 DNA reads TGCAGCGCAGGCCAGACTAGCGGGAGTTGGACCGGGGAGCTGTTTTTT. Protein product: CSAGQTSGSWTGELFF.

This chain links TRBV5-1 with TRBJ1-5; D is possibly TRBD1 (6 bases). CDR1 is SGHRS, CDR2 YFSETQ, per germline. The CDR3 extends over 16 amino acids. Trimming shortened V by 0 bases and J by 1 base, and 11 bases separated the two germline ends. The CDR3 DNA reads as TGCGCCAGCAGCTTGGGGCTCGGGACAAGCAATCAGCCCCAGCATTTT. It translates to CASSLGLGTSNQPQHF. Drawing the rest from reference TRBV5-1 and TRBJ1-5, the complete variable domain is KAGVTQTPRYLIKTRGQQVTLSCSPISGHRSVSWYQQTPGQGLQFLFEYFSETQRNKGNFPGRFSGRQFSNSRSEMNVSTLELGDSALYLCASSLGLGTSNQPQHFGDGTRLSIL.

The chain couples TRBV12-3 or TRBV12-4 to TRBJ1-1; D remains ambiguous. V lost 6 bases to trimming and J lost 1 base, with 6 bases between them. The CDR3 spans 12 residues. The CDR3 DNA follows: TGTGCCAGCAGATTCGGGAACACTGAAGCTTTCTTT. This encodes CASRFGNTEAFF.

This chain uses TRBV5-4 with TRBJ2-1, with D tentatively TRBD2 (6 bases). This CDR3 has 17 residues. Per the germline V gene, CDR1 is SGHNT and CDR2 is YYREEE (reference sequence). V lost 0 bases and J 0 bases, leaving 13 bases between the germline ends. CDR3 in amino acids: CASSLGVAVSSYNEQFF. The CDR3, as DNA: TGTGCCAGCAGCTTGGGGGTAGCGGTTAGCTCCTACAATGAGCAGTTCTTC.

The chain joins TRBV10-3 to TRBJ2-7, with a weak D call TRBD1 (6 bases). CDR3 length equals 13 residues. The ends were cut back, 6 bases at V and 1 base at J, with 10 bases in the middle. Germline-derived CDR1 and CDR2 are ENHRY and SYGVKD. CDR3 coding DNA: TGTGCCATCAGGGGACACGAATCCTACGAGCAGTACTTC. Amino acid sequence: CAIRGHESYEQYF.

This clonotype was counted once. The V and J genes are TRBV4-2 and TRBJ2-2; D is possibly TRBD1 (5 bases). Germline loops: CDR1 LGHNA, CDR2 YNFKEQ. V dropped 3 bases and J dropped 6 bases, with 17 bases sitting between them. The CDR3 contains 16 residues. This chain's CDR3 is CASSHGANQAPGELFF. CDR3 DNA sequence: TGTGCCAGCAGCCATGGGGCCAATCAGGCGCCCGGGGAGCTGTTTTTT.

The rearrangement links TRBV30 to TRBJ2-1, with 8 nucleotides matching TRBD2. The V and J ends lost 0 bases and 8 bases, in that order; junction bases with no gene match: 3. The CDR3 length is 13 residues. CDR1 is GTSNPN, CDR2 SVGIG, per germline (reference sequence). The CDR3 coding sequence is TGTGCCTGGAGTGTACGGCGGGGGGATGAGCAGTTCTTC. Its translation: CAWSVRRGDEQFF. The whole variable domain, filled in from reference TRBV30 and TRBJ2-1, reads SQTIHQWPATLVQPVGSPLSLECTVEGTSNPNLYWYRQAAGRGLQLLFYSVGIGQISSEVPQNLSASRPQDRQFILSSKKLLLSDSGFYLCAWSVRRGDEQFFGPGTRLTVL.